This paragraph reports one T cell receptor beta chain. As originally analysed: Researchers report that nucleated cell counts were estimated from reference gene primer amplification. Clones were read by immunoSEQ multiplex PCR, and TCRdb kept only the in-frame ones, dropping some. V, J and clone size derive from that table, while D and trimming were established from the DNA sequence. The repertoire consists of 150,000 to 200,000 clones, with about 83% occurring once and the leading ten covering approximately 1.4%. This sample was included in a study of blood T cell repertoires in COVID-19. On the study more broadly: COVID-19 samples, acute and convalescent, were from the United States, Italy and Spain. In each case, the material was cDNA or gDNA derived from T cells, B-cell-depleted T cells, or PBMCs.

CDR3 length: 17 amino acids. In germline, CDR1 is LGHDT, CDR2 YNNKEL (reference sequence). Trimming pared 0 bases from V and 0 bases from J, leaving 9 bases between. The chain is built from TRBV3-1 (or the pseudogene TRBV3-2) and TRBJ1-6, with a possible D match to TRBD1 (5 bases). The sample consisted of peripheral blood. This sequence originates from a human donor in a cohort sampled during active COVID-19. The CDR3 DNA reads TGTGCCAGCAGCCAAGAGCAGGGAAGCTCCTATAATTCACCCCTCCACTTT. The encoded protein is CASSQEQGSSYNSPLHF.